Listed here are 25 T cell receptor beta chains from one sample, sequenced in a study of T cells in Graves' hyperthyroidism and ophthalmopathy. RNA transcripts gave rise to amplified TCR beta CDR3 regions. First-round RT-PCR with HTBI primers amplified the TCR CDR3 region. TCRdb redid the calling of the multiplex PCR reads with MiXCR, one entry per CDR3 protein. The table has a few hundred thousand distinct CDR3 sequences, 15% to 20% seen once. The sequenced material came from blood. All receptors derive from a woman aged 18-30 years with Graves' ophthalmopathy.

This clonotype was observed at least ten times. The chain combines TRBV12-3 or TRBV12-4 with TRBJ1-1, with 7 nucleotides matching TRBD1. Trimming cost V 3 bases and J 3 bases; bases outside gene matches: 4. There are 14 residues in the CDR3. CDR3 DNA: TGTGCCAGCAGTTTCGGACAGGAGGACACTGAAGCTTTCTTT. It codes for CASSFGQEDTEAFF.

V usage is TRBV6-2 or TRBV6-3 and J usage is TRBJ1-3; possible D gene TRBD1, 6 bases. The germline V gene encodes CDR1 MNHEY and CDR2 SVGEGT. This CDR3 is built from 16 residues. V lost 0 bases and J 4 bases, leaving 13 bases between the germline ends. The CDR3 is CASSYSQQGAGNTIYF. The CDR3 DNA reads TGTGCCAGCAGTTACTCCCAACAGGGAGCGGGAAACACCATATATTTT.

There are many counts of this clonotype. V is TRBV20-1 and J is TRBJ1-1, with a tentative D call TRBD1 (5 bases). CDR3 size: 15 residues. V dropped 1 base and J dropped 0 bases, with 12 bases sitting between them. Germline V gene lookup returns CDR1 DFQATT and CDR2 SNEGSKA (reference sequence). CDR3 sequence (DNA): TGCAGTGCTAGAGGACGGGGGTCGTTGAACACTGAAGCTTTCTTT. Amino acids: CSARGRGSLNTEAFF.

The table lists this clonotype with many counts. The chain uses TRBV28 and TRBJ2-5; TRBD2 matches at 8 bases. V lost 7 bases to trimming and J lost 1 base; unmatched junction nucleotides: 11. Germline-derived CDR1 and CDR2 are MDHEN and SYDVKM. The CDR3 is made up of 16 amino acids. The CDR3 sequence: CASTVASGRSQETQYF. The CDR3 nucleotides read TGTGCCAGCACTGTGGCGAGCGGGAGATCCCAAGAGACCCAGTACTTC.

In this sample, this clonotype turned up many times. The V call is TRBV6-2 or TRBV6-3, the J call TRBJ1-5; tentatively, D is TRBD1 (6 bases). Germline V gene lookup returns CDR1 MNHEY and CDR2 SVGEGT. This CDR3 is 15 amino acids long. Trimming stripped 4 bases from V and 2 bases from J, with 12 bases between. CDR3 coding DNA: TGTGCCAGCAGTTCACAGGGCATAGGCAATCAGCCCCAGCATTTT. This gives the protein CASSSQGIGNQPQHF.

A few counts support this clonotype. The rearrangement uses TRBV20-1 and TRBJ2-1, with TRBD2 identical over 11 bases. J was trimmed by 9 bases and V by 6 bases; bases with no gene match: 7. This CDR3 contains 13 residues. CDR1 and CDR2 (germline): DFQATT, SNEGSKA (reference sequence). CDR3 sequence: CSAIRSGRAEQFF. The CDR3 DNA reads TGCAGTGCCATTCGTAGCGGGAGGGCTGAGCAGTTCTTC.

This clonotype showed up just a few times. This chain links TRBV11-2 with TRBJ2-1; TRBD2 matches at 13 bases. With 5 bases clipped from V and 3 bases from J, the junction kept 7 bases outside the gene matches. In germline, CDR1 is SGHAT, CDR2 FQNNGV. This CDR3 is built from 17 residues. As DNA, the CDR3 is TGTGCCAGCAGCAATCTAGGACTAGCGGGAGACTACAATGAGCAGTTCTTC. It codes for CASSNLGLAGDYNEQFF.

This clonotype has ten or more counts. The chain is built from TRBV3-1 and TRBJ1-2, with D possibly being TRBD1 (5 bases). Germline loops: CDR1 LGHDT, CDR2 YNNKEL (reference sequence). V gave up 0 bases and J gave up 4 bases, with 12 bases separating them. The CDR3 has 15 residues. The CDR3 sequence: CASSQDWVGGYGYTF. CDR3 DNA: TGTGCCAGCAGCCAAGATTGGGTCGGGGGCTATGGCTACACCTTC.

V gene TRBV27 combines with J gene TRBJ1-2, with D maybe TRBD1 (6 bases). V was trimmed by 2 bases and J by 9 bases, leaving 16 bases between them. Germline V gene lookup returns CDR1 MNHEY and CDR2 SMNVEV (reference sequence). The CDR3 sequence is 14 residues long. CDR3 bases: TGTGCCAGCAGTTTAAACGGGGGCCCTAGGAGCTACACCTTC. Encoded protein: CASSLNGGPRSYTF.

In this sample, this clonotype turned up many times. The chain couples TRBV18 to TRBJ1-2; no clear D gene. The CDR3 sequence is 11 residues long. Trimming took 4 bases from V and 5 from J, leaving 5 bases between them. Germline loops: CDR1 KGHSH, CDR2 LQKENI. CDR3 coding DNA: TGTGCCAGCTCACACGGGTATGGCTACACCTTC. Its translation is CASSHGYGYTF.

This clonotype came up many times. This chain connects TRBV20-1 to TRBJ2-7, with D perhaps matching TRBD1 (6 bases). Trimming stripped 6 bases from V and 1 base from J, with 19 bases between. The V gene's germline CDR1 is DFQATT and CDR2 SNEGSKA (reference sequence). This CDR3 contains 15 residues. This chain's CDR3 is CSAPRQAFLSYEQYF. Written as DNA, the CDR3 is TGCAGTGCGCCTCGACAGGCGTTTCTATCCTACGAGCAGTACTTC.

This clonotype has ten or more counts. CDR3 nucleotide sequence: TGTGCCAGCAGTTTATTTGTCTACGAGCAGTACTTC. Translation gives CASSLFVYEQYF. The chain uses TRBV28 and TRBJ2-7; D remains unclear. From germline, CDR1 is MDHEN and CDR2 SYDVKM. V lost 1 base, J lost 3 bases, and 4 bases lay in between. The CDR3 has 12 amino acids.

The sample holds many counts of this clonotype. One end of the junction varies from germline; a read error may be responsible. The rearrangement joins TRBV7-7 to TRBJ2-3; 10 bases match TRBD1. The CDR3 is made up of 15 amino acids. CDR1 is SSHAT and CDR2 is FNYEAQ in the germline V gene (reference sequence). The CDR3 DNA is TGTGCTAGCAGCTTAGGACAGGGGGGCGCAGATACGCAGTATTTT. It codes for CASSLGQGGADTQYF.

This clonotype was counted between two and nine times. The rearrangement uses TRBV7-9 and TRBJ1-4, with a weak D call TRBD1 (6 bases). Trimming cost V 6 bases and J 10 bases, with 12 bases left between them. Per the germline V gene, CDR1 is SEHNR and CDR2 is FQNEAQ (reference sequence). The CDR3 contains 12 residues. CDR3 region: CASRTGRGKLFF. CDR3 coding DNA: TGTGCCAGCAGGACAGGTCGGGGAAAACTGTTTTTT. The variable domain in full, with the rest retrieved from reference TRBV7-9 and TRBJ1-4, is DTGVSQNPRHKITKRGQNVTFRCDPISEHNRLYWYRQTLGQGPEFLTYFQNEAQLEKSRLLSDRFSAERPKGSFSTLEIQRTEQGDSAMYLCASRTGRGKLFFGSGTQLSVL.

This clonotype has more than one count but fewer than ten. The chain couples TRBV6-1 to TRBJ2-3; D could derive from TRBD1 or TRBD2 (5 bases each). The CDR3 runs to 15 residues. Trimming cost V 5 bases and J 2 bases, with 14 bases left between them. CDR1 is MNHNS, CDR2 SASEGT, per germline. The CDR3 DNA is TGTGCCAGCAGTTCCCGGGGCTACCCCACAGATACGCAGTATTTT. Residues: CASSSRGYPTDTQYF.

The genes are TRBV5-5 and TRBJ1-6, with unresolved D. Trimming removed 2 bases at V and 10 bases at J, with 13 bases between. There are 14 residues in the CDR3. Germline CDR1 and CDR2: SGHKS and YYEKEE (reference sequence). CDR3 amino acids: CASSLGAFGSPLHF. CDR3 bases: TGTGCCAGCAGCTTAGGTGCCTTTGGGTCACCCCTCCACTTT.

This clonotype was detected only a few times. V gene TRBV28 combines with J gene TRBJ1-3, with 7 positions matching TRBD1. Germline V gives CDR1 MDHEN, CDR2 SYDVKM. This CDR3 is 16 amino acids long. V dropped 2 bases and J dropped 1; count of bases not matched to a gene: 5. CDR3 nucleotide sequence: TGTGCCAGCAGTTTAACCGGGACAGTTTCTGGAAACACCATATATTTT. Amino acid sequence: CASSLTGTVSGNTIYF.

The rearrangement links TRBV7-2 to TRBJ1-4; D remains unclear. Trimming left V 3 bases short and J 6 bases short, with 5 bases between. Germline V gene lookup returns CDR1 SGHTA and CDR2 FQGNSA. CDR3 length: 12 residues. This CDR3 reads CASSFDYEKLFF. The CDR3 DNA is TGTGCCAGCAGCTTCGATTATGAAAAACTGTTTTTT.

This clonotype showed up many times. The genes are TRBV20-1 and TRBJ1-2, with D perhaps matching TRBD1 (6 bases). Germline CDR1 DFQATT, CDR2 SNEGSKA (reference sequence). The CDR3 has 11 residues. The V gene lost 3 bases and the J gene lost 7 bases, with 9 bases spanning the gap. The CDR3 DNA reads as TGCAGTGCTAGTCCAGGGGTTGGCTACACCTTC. Encoded protein: CSASPGVGYTF.

This clonotype was seen a handful of times. The chain couples TRBV12-3 or TRBV12-4 to TRBJ2-1; no clear D. The length of the CDR3 is 17 residues. The V end lost 8 bases, the J end lost 4 bases, and 24 bases lay between the germline ends. CDR3 bases: TGTGCCAGCCAAAGCTCACCGAGGACCAAAAGGTACAATGAGCAGTTCTTC. It encodes CASQSSPRTKRYNEQFF.

The CDR3 nucleotides read TGCAGTGCCCTTGGACTAGCGGGAGGGGAGACCCAGTACTTC. Translating gives CSALGLAGGETQYF. The rearrangement uses TRBV20-1 and TRBJ2-5, with 15 bases that match TRBD2. The CDR3 is made up of 14 amino acids. V dropped 6 bases and J dropped 5; count of bases not matched to a gene: 4. The germline V gene encodes CDR1 DFQATT and CDR2 SNEGSKA (reference sequence).

This clonotype has ten or more counts. J is TRBJ1-5 and V is TRBV7-2; 7 bases fit TRBD1. This CDR3 has 17 amino acids. Germline V gene sequence: CDR1 SGHTA, CDR2 FQGNSA. After removal of 1 base from V and 4 bases from J, the junction contained 10 bases not matched to a gene. The CDR3 loop is CASSLGRGGQRNQPQHF. DNA of the CDR3: TGTGCCAGCAGCTTAGGGCGCGGGGGACAGCGGAATCAGCCCCAGCATTTT.

V usage is TRBV6-1 and J usage is TRBJ2-1; D gene ambiguous. Deletions cut 6 bases from V and 6 bases from J, with 12 bases between. The CDR3 length is 13 residues. The germline V gene encodes CDR1 MNHNS and CDR2 SASEGT. The CDR3 spells CASSPGRLNEQFF. The CDR3 region has the DNA TGTGCCAGCAGCCCGGGCCGGCTCAATGAGCAGTTCTTC.

Only a few counts were recorded for this clonotype. This sequence joins TRBV27 and TRBJ1-1; D gene unclear. The CDR3 loop spans 12 amino acids. Trimming shortened V by 2 bases and J by 7 bases, and 8 bases separated the two germline ends. Germline V lookup: CDR1 MNHEY, CDR2 SMNVEV (reference sequence). The CDR3 nucleotides read TGTGCCAGCAGTTTAATTGGTAGTGAAGCTTTCTTT. This sequence encodes CASSLIGSEAFF.

This clonotype has a handful of counts. The chain carries TRBV5-1 and TRBJ2-5, with 11 bases matching TRBD1. V gave up 6 bases and J gave up 3 bases; unmatched junction bases: 10. Germline V gene lookup returns CDR1 SGHRS and CDR2 YFSETQ. The CDR3 loop spans 16 amino acids. The CDR3, as DNA: TGCGCCAGCATACCCCGAGGACAGGGGGCGGAAGAGACCCAGTACTTC. Its protein is CASIPRGQGAEETQYF.